This entry lists 26 T cell receptor beta chains sequenced from one sample in a study of cytomegalovirus exposure and HLA in healthy donors. Here immunoSEQ multiplex PCR was the method, and the copy in TCRdb shows in-frame clones only, minus some. The sample carries around 200,000 clones, 80% to 85% recorded once. Sequenced: PBMCs. These receptors were obtained from a woman aged 18-29 years in good health and CMV-seropositive.

This chain uses TRBV29-1 with TRBJ1-1; TRBD1 might be the D (6 bases). The V gene lost 5 bases and the J gene lost 1 base, with 11 bases spanning the gap. The length of the CDR3 is 13 residues. CDR1 SQVTM and CDR2 ANQGSEA come from the germline V gene. Here the CDR3 reads CSVYREGNTEAFF. The CDR3 bases are TGCAGCGTTTACAGGGAAGGGAACACTGAAGCTTTCTTT.

This clone was recorded once. The chain joins TRBV11-2 to TRBJ1-2, with a tentative D call TRBD1 (5 bases). The germline V and J ends were trimmed by 0 bases and 8 bases, with 13 bases remaining between them. The CDR3 sequence is 14 residues long. The germline V gene has CDR1 SGHAT and CDR2 FQNNGV. The CDR3 protein is CASSLDAGPRGYTF. CDR3 nucleotides: TGTGCCAGCAGCTTAGATGCAGGGCCTAGAGGCTACACCTTC.

This clone occurred once. This sequence joins TRBV9 and TRBJ2-3; 8 bases map to TRBD2. The trim removed 0 bases at V and 6 bases at J, leaving 6 bases unmatched. CDR1 is SGDLS, CDR2 YYNGEE, per germline. The CDR3 extends over 15 amino acids. The DNA for the CDR3 is TGTGCCAGCAGCGTAGCGGGGGGGTTAATTGATACGCAGTATTTT. This sequence encodes CASSVAGGLIDTQYF.

This clone was counted a single time. The chain couples TRBV9 to TRBJ1-3; perhaps TRBD1 as D (6 bases). The CDR3 sequence is 14 residues long. V gave up 5 bases and J gave up 0 bases, with 9 bases separating them. Germline CDR1 is SGDLS and CDR2 is YYNGEE. The CDR3 here is CASRPGVSGNTIYF. The CDR3 region has the DNA TGTGCCAGCAGACCAGGGGTCTCTGGAAACACCATATATTTT.

The J gene is TRBJ1-2, the V gene TRBV5-1; D is unresolved. V lost 0 bases, J lost 4 bases, and 10 bases lay in between. Per the germline V gene, CDR1 is SGHRS and CDR2 is YFSETQ. CDR3 length: 14 amino acids. The CDR3 loop is CASSLDRGSYGYTF. The CDR3 nucleotides are TGCGCCAGCAGCTTGGATCGCGGGAGCTATGGCTACACCTTC.

CDR3 sequence reads: CASSPPRDEQYF. Here the CDR3 DNA reads TGTGCCAGCAGTCCGCCGAGGGACGAGCAGTACTTC. The V and J genes are TRBV28 and TRBJ2-7, with a possible D match to TRBD2 (5 bases). V gave up 5 bases and J gave up 5 bases, with 10 bases separating them. The CDR3 extends over 12 amino acids. Germline lookup yields CDR1 MDHEN and CDR2 SYDVKM.

The V and J genes are TRBV29-1 and TRBJ1-2, with D perhaps matching TRBD1 (5 bases). Trimming pared 4 bases from V and 3 bases from J, leaving 12 bases between. The germline V gene has CDR1 SQVTM and CDR2 ANQGSEA. This CDR3 spans 13 amino acids. CDR3 in amino acids: CSVVGGEDYGYTF. CDR3 sequence (DNA): TGCAGCGTTGTCGGGGGTGAAGACTATGGCTACACCTTC.

V and J are TRBV27 and TRBJ2-1, with D tentatively TRBD1 (5 bases). The CDR3 has 15 amino acids. Trimming took off 6 bases at V and 5 bases at J, with 17 bases between the two ends. Germline lookup yields CDR1 MNHEY and CDR2 SMNVEV (reference sequence). For the CDR3, the DNA is TGTGCCAGCAGGGTTCGACAGAGTAATGACAATGAGCAGTTCTTC. Encoded protein: CASRVRQSNDNEQFF.

The chain is built from TRBV11-2 and TRBJ1-4, with unresolved D. V gave up 1 base and J gave up 4 bases, with 10 bases separating them. Germline V lookup: CDR1 SGHAT, CDR2 FQNNGV. The length of the CDR3 is 15 residues. The CDR3 here is CASSLGPESNEKLFF. The CDR3 DNA sequence: TGTGCCAGCAGCTTAGGCCCAGAAAGTAATGAAAAACTGTTTTTT.

The chain links TRBV9 to TRBJ2-1; D may be TRBD1 (7 bases). This CDR3 contains 18 residues. CDR1 is SGDLS and CDR2 is YYNGEE in the germline V gene. The V end lost 3 bases, the J end lost 3 bases, and 22 bases lay between the germline ends. This CDR3 is CASSDDRVERLDYNEQFF. DNA for the CDR3: TGTGCCAGCAGCGACGACAGGGTGGAGAGACTAGACTACAATGAGCAGTTCTTC. The variable domain in full, completed from reference TRBV9 and TRBJ2-1, reads DSGVTQTPKHLITATGQRVTLRCSPRSGDLSVYWYQQSLDQGLQFLIQYYNGEERAKGNILERFSAQQFPDLHSELNLSSLELGDSALYFCASSDDRVERLDYNEQFFGPGTRLTVL.

The genes are TRBV4-2 and TRBJ2-3, with TRBD2 matching 7 bases. With V trimmed by 0 bases and J by 6 bases, 6 bases remained unmatched. The germline CDR1 and CDR2 sequences are LGHNA and YNFKEQ. The CDR3 consists of 15 residues. In DNA form, the CDR3 reads TGTGCCAGCAGCCAAGACGGAGCGGGGACGGATACGCAGTATTTT. It codes for CASSQDGAGTDTQYF.

This sequence joins TRBV28 and TRBJ1-2; D is uncertain. CDR1 MDHEN and CDR2 SYDVKM come from the germline V gene. This CDR3 spans 14 amino acids. V was pared by 4 bases and J by 2 bases, with 11 bases between. CDR3 bases: TGTGCCAGCAGTTATGAGCCAGGAAACTATGGCTACACCTTC. It specifies CASSYEPGNYGYTF.

The chain employs TRBV2 and TRBJ2-1; the D gene is possibly TRBD1 (6 bases). Trimming took off 1 base at V and 7 bases at J, with 11 bases between the two ends. Germline lookup yields CDR1 SNHLY and CDR2 FYNNEI. The CDR3 loop spans 14 amino acids. The CDR3 loop reads CASSEGRQANEQFF. The CDR3 region has the DNA TGTGCCAGCAGTGAAGGCCGACAGGCTAATGAGCAGTTCTTC.

This rearrangement joins TRBV15 to TRBJ2-2, with a possible D match to TRBD1 (5 bases). CDR3 length equals 18 residues. Germline V gene lookup returns CDR1 LNHNV and CDR2 YYDKDF (reference sequence). Trimming took 1 base from V and 0 from J, leaving 15 bases between them. The CDR3 is CATSRAGWGTTNTGELFF. The CDR3 region has the DNA TGTGCCACCAGCAGAGCAGGATGGGGCACTACGAACACCGGGGAGCTGTTTTTT.

The table lists this clone with a count of one. This chain links TRBV11-2 with TRBJ1-3; D gene ambiguous. Germline CDR1 reads SGHAT; CDR2 reads FQNNGV. This CDR3 is 15 amino acids long. Trimming removed 5 bases at V and 7 bases at J, with 18 bases between. The CDR3 DNA follows: TGTGCCAGCAGCCACTCTCTGCGACTCGACAACACCATATATTTT. Residues: CASSHSLRLDNTIYF.

This rearrangement joins TRBV25-1 to TRBJ1-2; D is unclear. Trimming removed 5 bases from V and 0 bases from J, with 16 bases in between. Germline assignment: CDR1 MGHDK and CDR2 SYGVNS. The CDR3 has 16 amino acids. This CDR3 is CASSWSGTAANYGYTF. The CDR3 nucleotides read TGTGCCAGCAGTTGGTCCGGAACAGCAGCTAACTATGGCTACACCTTC.

This clone was seen once. The chain has TRBV5-1 and TRBJ2-7, with D tentatively TRBD1 (6 bases). V was pared by 4 bases and J by 4 bases, with 15 bases between. Germline values: CDR1 SGHRS, CDR2 YFSETQ. This CDR3 region has 14 residues. CDR3 DNA sequence: TGCGCCAGCAGCCACAGGGTGGGAGTTTACGAGCAGTACTTC. This codes for CASSHRVGVYEQYF.

The rearrangement links TRBV5-1 to TRBJ2-1; the D gene is possibly TRBD1 (6 bases). CDR3 length: 13 residues. Germline V lookup: CDR1 SGHRS, CDR2 YFSETQ. Trimming removed 4 bases from V and 5 bases from J, with 10 bases in between. The CDR3 DNA reads TGCGCCAGCAGCCAGGGGCAAAACAATGAGCAGTTCTTC. Its translation: CASSQGQNNEQFF.

This clone was counted a few times. The chain joins TRBV19 to TRBJ1-6; D is unresolved. The V end was cut by 7 bases, the J end by 7 bases, with 14 bases between. This CDR3 region has 14 residues. The germline V gene encodes CDR1 LNHDA and CDR2 SQIVND (reference sequence). CDR3 protein: CASTSSSGNSPLHF. Here the CDR3 DNA reads TGTGCCAGTACCAGTTCGTCGGGAAATTCACCCCTCCACTTT.

The gene calls are TRBV4-3 and TRBJ1-2; D unclear. Germline CDR1 LGHNA, CDR2 YSLEER. This CDR3 has 17 residues. Trimming shortened V by 1 base and J by 0 bases, and 15 bases separated the two germline ends. The CDR3 region is CASSQGTPPLANYGYTF. The CDR3 DNA sequence: TGCGCCAGCAGCCAAGGGACTCCTCCATTAGCTAACTATGGCTACACCTTC.

This sequence joins TRBV12-5 and TRBJ2-1, with TRBD2 matching over 10 bases. Germline loops: CDR1 LGHNT, CDR2 FRNRAP. The CDR3 runs 16 residues. The J segment lost 8 bases and the V segment lost 5 bases, leaving 12 bases of the junction unmatched. The CDR3 sequence is CASGPSLAGVADEQFF. CDR3 in DNA: TGTGCTAGTGGTCCTTCCCTAGCGGGGGTGGCGGATGAGCAGTTCTTC.

The chain recombines TRBV5-4 with TRBJ1-5, with no clear D. Trimming took off 0 bases at V and 1 base at J, with 5 bases between the two ends. CDR1 is SGHNT, CDR2 YYREEE, per germline (reference sequence). This CDR3 has 14 amino acids. CDR3 residues: CASSLVGSNQPQHF. The CDR3 bases are TGTGCCAGCAGCTTGGTGGGCAGCAATCAGCCCCAGCATTTT.

The chain recombines TRBV7-9 with TRBJ1-2, with D possibly matching TRBD1 (6 bases). Germline V lookup: CDR1 SEHNR, CDR2 FQNEAQ (reference sequence). The V end lost 5 bases, the J end lost 3 bases, and 10 bases lay between the germline ends. The CDR3 covers 13 residues. Here the CDR3 DNA reads TGTGCCAGCAGCAGGACAGTAGACTATGGCTACACCTTC. This gives the protein CASSRTVDYGYTF.

The rearrangement links TRBV11-2 to TRBJ1-1, with D uncertain. Germline CDR1 reads SGHAT; CDR2 reads FQNNGV. CDR3 length: 14 amino acids. Trimming shortened V by 0 bases and J by 4 bases, and 9 bases separated the two germline ends. The DNA for the CDR3 is TGTGCCAGCAGCTTAGATTCAGTCCTCACTGAAGCTTTCTTT. It translates to CASSLDSVLTEAFF.

The chain is built from TRBV2 and TRBJ2-2; D uncertain. V dropped 10 bases and J dropped 2 bases, with 14 bases sitting between them. This CDR3 region has 14 residues. Germline values: CDR1 SNHLY, CDR2 FYNNEI. The CDR3 region has the DNA TGTGCCAACACAGACAACCAAAACACCGGGGAGCTGTTTTTT. Protein: CANTDNQNTGELFF.

The chain joins TRBV7-8 to TRBJ1-2; 7 bases match TRBD1. The germline CDR1 and CDR2 sequences are SGHVS and FQNEAQ. The CDR3 is 15 residues long. The V segment lost 1 base and the J segment 2 bases; nucleotides outside the gene matches: 4. CDR3 sequence (DNA): TGTGCCAGCAGCTTAGGAGGGGGCGCGAACTATGGCTACACCTTC. This encodes CASSLGGGANYGYTF.